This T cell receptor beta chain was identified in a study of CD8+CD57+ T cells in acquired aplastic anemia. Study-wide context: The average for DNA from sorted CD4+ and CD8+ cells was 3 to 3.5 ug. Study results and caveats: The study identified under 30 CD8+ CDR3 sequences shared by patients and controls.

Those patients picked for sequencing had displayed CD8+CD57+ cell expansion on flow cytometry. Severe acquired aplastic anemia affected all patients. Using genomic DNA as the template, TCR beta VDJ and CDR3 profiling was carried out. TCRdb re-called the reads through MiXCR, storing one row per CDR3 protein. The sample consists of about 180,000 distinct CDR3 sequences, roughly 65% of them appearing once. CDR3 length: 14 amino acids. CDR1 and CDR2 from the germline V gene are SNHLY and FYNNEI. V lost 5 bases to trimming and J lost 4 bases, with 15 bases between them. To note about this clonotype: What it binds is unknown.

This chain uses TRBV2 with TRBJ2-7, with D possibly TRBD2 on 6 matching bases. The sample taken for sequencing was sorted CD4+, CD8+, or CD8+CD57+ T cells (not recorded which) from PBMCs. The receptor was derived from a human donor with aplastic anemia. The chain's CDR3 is CASSLLGGAYEQYF. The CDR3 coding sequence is TGTGCCAGCAGTTTGTTGGGGGGAGCGTACGAGCAGTACTTC.